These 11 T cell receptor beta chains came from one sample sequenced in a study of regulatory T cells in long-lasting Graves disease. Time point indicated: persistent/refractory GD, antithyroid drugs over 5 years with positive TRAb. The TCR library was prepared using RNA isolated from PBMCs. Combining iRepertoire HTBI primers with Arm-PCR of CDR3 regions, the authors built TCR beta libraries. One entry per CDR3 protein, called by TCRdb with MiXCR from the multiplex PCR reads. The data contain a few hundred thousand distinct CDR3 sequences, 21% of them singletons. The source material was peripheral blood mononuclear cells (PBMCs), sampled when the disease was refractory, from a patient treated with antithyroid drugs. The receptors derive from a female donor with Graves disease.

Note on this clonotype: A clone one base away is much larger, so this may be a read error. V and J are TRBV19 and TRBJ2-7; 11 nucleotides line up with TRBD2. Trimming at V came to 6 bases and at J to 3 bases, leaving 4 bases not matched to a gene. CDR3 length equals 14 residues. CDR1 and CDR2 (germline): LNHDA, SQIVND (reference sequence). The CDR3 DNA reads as TGTGCCAGTAGAACGACTAGCGGGGACTACGAGCAGTACTTC. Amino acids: CASRTTSGDYEQYF.

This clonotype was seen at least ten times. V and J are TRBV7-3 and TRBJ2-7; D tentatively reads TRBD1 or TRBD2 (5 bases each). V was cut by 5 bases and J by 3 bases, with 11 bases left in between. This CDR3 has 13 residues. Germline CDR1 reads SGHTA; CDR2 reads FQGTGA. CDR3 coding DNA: TGTGCCAGCAGCAAGGGACGTAGCTACGAGCAGTACTTC. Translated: CASSKGRSYEQYF.

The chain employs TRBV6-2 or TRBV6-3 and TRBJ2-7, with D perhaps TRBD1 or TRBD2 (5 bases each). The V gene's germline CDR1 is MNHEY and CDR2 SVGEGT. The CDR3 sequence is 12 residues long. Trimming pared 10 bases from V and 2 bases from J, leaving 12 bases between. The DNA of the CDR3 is TGTGCCACCCGGGACCGCGCCTACGAGCAGTACTTC. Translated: CATRDRAYEQYF.

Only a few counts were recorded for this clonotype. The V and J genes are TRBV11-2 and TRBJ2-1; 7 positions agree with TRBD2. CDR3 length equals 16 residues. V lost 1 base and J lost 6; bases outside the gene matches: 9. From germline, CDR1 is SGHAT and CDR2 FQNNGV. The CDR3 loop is CASSLVGGSLGNEQFF. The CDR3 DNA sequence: TGTGCCAGCAGCTTAGTAGGCGGGAGTCTAGGCAATGAGCAGTTCTTC. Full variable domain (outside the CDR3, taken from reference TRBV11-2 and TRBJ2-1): EAGVAQSPRYKIIEKRQSVAFWCNPISGHATLYWYQQILGQGPKLLIQFQNNGVVDDSQLPKDRFSAERLKGVDSTLKIQPAKLEDSAVYLCASSLVGGSLGNEQFFGPGTRLTVL.

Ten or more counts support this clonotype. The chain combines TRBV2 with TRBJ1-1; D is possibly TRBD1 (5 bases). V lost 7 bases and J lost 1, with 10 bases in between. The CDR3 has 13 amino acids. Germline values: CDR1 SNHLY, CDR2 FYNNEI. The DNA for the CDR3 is TGTGCCAGCACCTTGACAGCGAACACTGAAGCTTTCTTT. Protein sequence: CASTLTANTEAFF.

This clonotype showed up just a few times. For the CDR3, the DNA is TGCAGTGCGAGCTCCATTTTTGCGGGTTCCAACGAGCAGTACTTC. This translates into CSASSIFAGSNEQYF. This sequence joins TRBV20-1 and TRBJ2-7; D might be TRBD2 (5 bases). Per the germline V gene, CDR1 is DFQATT and CDR2 is SNEGSKA (reference sequence). Between the trimmed V and J ends, which lost 6 bases and 5 bases, there was a span of 23 bases. The CDR3 sequence is 15 residues long.

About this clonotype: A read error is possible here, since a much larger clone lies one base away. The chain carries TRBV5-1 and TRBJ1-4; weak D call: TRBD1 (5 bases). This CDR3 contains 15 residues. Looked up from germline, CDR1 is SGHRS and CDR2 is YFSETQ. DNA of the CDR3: TGTGCCAGCAGCCTCTCCAGAGCCCGGGGGGAAAAACTGTTTTTT. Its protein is CASSLSRARGEKLFF.

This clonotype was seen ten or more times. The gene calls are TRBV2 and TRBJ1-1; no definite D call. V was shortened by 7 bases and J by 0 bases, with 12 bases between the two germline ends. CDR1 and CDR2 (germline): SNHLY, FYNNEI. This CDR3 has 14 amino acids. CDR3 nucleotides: TGTGCCAGCACCCCTAGAGGGATGAACACTGAAGCTTTCTTT. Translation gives CASTPRGMNTEAFF.

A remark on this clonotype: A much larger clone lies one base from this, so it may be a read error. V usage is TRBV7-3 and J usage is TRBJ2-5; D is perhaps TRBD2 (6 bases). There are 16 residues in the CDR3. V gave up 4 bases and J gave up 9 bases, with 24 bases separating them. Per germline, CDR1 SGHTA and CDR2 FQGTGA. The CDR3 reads CASSSARRRDWEAQYF. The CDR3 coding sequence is TGTGCCAGCAGCTCAGCTAGACGACGGGATTGGGAGGCCCAGTACTTC.

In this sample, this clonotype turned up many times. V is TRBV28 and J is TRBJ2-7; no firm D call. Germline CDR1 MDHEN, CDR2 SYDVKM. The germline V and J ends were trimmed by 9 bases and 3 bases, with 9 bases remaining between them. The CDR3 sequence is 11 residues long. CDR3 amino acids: CASQKDYEQYF. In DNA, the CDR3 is TGTGCCAGTCAAAAGGACTACGAGCAGTACTTC. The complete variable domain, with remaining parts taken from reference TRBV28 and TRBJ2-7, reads DVKVTQSSRYLVKRTGEKVFLECVQDMDHENMFWYRQDPGLGLRLIYFSYDVKMKEKGDIPEGYSVSREKKERFSLILESASTNQTSMYLCASQKDYEQYFGPGTRLTVT.

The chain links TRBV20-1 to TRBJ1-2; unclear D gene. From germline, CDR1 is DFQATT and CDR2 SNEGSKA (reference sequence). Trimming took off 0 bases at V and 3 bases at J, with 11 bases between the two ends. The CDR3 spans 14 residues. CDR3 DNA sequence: TGCAGTGCTAGAGATGCAAGTTTGGACTATGGCTACACCTTC. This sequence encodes CSARDASLDYGYTF.